The TCR beta chain described here comes from a study of cytomegalovirus exposure and HLA in healthy donors. The CDR3 has 12 residues. Germline-derived CDR1 and CDR2 are SGHRS and YFSETQ. Deletions cut 3 bases from V and 8 bases from J, with 8 bases between. This clone was observed a few times. The antigen remains unidentified. The same CDR3 also results from other DNA sequences found in this sample. Primers for the PCR totalled 60 Vbeta and 13 Jbeta. Profiling relied on immunoSEQ multiplex PCR, and the TCRdb table lists in-frame clones only, not all of them. This sample yields some 160,000 clones, of which around 75% are seen a single time; over 2% belongs to the top ten. Study-wide results and caveats: Most TCR beta V segments were productive about 87% or about 30% of the time in an earlier analysis. CMV serostatus was the sole immune exposure information available. Researchers reportedly found TCR beta sequences accurately predicted most subjects' HLA-A and HLA-B alleles.

The rearrangement links TRBV5-1 to TRBJ2-2; weak D call: TRBD2 (5 bases). Sequenced sample: PBMCs. This TCR came from a male donor in good health and CMV-seronegative. The CDR3 protein is CASSWETGELFF. In DNA form, the CDR3 reads TGCGCCAGCAGCTGGGAGACGGGGGAGCTGTTTTTT.